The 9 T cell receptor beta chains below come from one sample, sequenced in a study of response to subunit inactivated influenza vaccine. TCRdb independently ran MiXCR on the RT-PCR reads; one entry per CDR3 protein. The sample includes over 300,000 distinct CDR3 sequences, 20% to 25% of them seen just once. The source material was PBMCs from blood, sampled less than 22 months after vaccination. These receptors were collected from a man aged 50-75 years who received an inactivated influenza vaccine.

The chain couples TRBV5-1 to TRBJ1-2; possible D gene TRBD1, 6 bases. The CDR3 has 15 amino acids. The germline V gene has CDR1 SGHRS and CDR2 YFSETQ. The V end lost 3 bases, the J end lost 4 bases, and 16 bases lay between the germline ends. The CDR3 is CASSSMGASLYGYTF. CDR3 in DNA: TGCGCCAGCAGCTCCATGGGGGCCTCCCTCTATGGCTACACCTTC.

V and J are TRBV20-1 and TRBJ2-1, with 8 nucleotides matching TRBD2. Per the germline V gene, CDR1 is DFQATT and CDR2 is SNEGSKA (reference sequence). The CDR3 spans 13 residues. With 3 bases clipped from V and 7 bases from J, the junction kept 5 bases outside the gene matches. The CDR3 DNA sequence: TGCAGTGCTAGCGGGGGGGCCTTTAATGAGCAGTTCTTC. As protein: CSASGGAFNEQFF.

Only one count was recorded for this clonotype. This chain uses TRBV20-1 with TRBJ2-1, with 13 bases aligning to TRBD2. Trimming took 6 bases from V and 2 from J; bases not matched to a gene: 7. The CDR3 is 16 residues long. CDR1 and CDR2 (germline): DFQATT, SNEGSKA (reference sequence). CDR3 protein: CSAGTGLAGAYNEQFF. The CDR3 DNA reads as TGCAGTGCCGGAACCGGACTAGCGGGGGCCTACAATGAGCAGTTCTTC.

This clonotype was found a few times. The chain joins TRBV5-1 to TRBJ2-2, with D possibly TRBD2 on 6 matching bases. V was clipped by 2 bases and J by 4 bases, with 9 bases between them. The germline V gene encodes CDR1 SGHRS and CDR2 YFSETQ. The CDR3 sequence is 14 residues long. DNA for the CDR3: TGCGCCAGCAGCTTCGGCGGGGCCACCGGGGAGCTGTTTTTT. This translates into CASSFGGATGELFF.

CDR3 sequence: CASSHRQDKYNEQFF. CDR3 in DNA: TGTGCCAGCAGTCACCGACAGGATAAGTACAATGAGCAGTTCTTC. The chain employs TRBV12-3 or TRBV12-4 and TRBJ2-1; D might be TRBD1 (6 bases). V was pared by 5 bases and J by 4 bases, with 15 bases between. The CDR3 is 15 residues long.

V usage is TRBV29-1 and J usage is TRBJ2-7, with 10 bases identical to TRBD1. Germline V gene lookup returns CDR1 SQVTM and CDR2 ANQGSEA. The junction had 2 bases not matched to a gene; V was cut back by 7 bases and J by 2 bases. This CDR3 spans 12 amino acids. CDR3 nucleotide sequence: TGCAGCGGGGGACAGGGGACCTACGAGCAGTACTTC. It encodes CSGGQGTYEQYF.

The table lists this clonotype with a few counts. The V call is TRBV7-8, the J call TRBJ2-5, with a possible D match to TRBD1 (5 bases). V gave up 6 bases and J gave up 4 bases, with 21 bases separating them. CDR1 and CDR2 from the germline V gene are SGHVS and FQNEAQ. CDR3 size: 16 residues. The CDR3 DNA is TGTGCCAGCAGACATATCACAGGAAACCTAGGAGAGACCCAGTACTTC. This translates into CASRHITGNLGETQYF. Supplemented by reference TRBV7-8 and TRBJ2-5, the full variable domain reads GAGVSQSPRYKVAKRGQDVALRCDPISGHVSLFWYQQALGQGPEFLTYFQNEAQLDKSGLPSDRFFAERPEGSVSTLKIQRTQQEDSAVYLCASRHITGNLGETQYFGPGTRLLVL.

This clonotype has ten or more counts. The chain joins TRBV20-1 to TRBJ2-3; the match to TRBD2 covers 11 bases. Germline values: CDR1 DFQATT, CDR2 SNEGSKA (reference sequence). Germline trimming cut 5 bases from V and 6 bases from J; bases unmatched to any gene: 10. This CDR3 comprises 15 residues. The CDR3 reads CSASGLAATVDTQYF. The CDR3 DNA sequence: TGCAGTGCTTCGGGACTAGCGGCTACAGTGGATACGCAGTATTTT.

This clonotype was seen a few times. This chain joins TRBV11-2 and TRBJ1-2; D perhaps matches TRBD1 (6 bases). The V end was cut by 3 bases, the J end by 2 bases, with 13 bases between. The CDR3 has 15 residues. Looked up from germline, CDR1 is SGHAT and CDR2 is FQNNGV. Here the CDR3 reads CASSFELTGNYGYTF. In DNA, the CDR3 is TGTGCCAGCAGCTTCGAACTCACAGGGAACTATGGCTACACCTTC. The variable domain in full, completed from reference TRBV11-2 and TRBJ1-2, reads EAGVAQSPRYKIIEKRQSVAFWCNPISGHATLYWYQQILGQGPKLLIQFQNNGVVDDSQLPKDRFSAERLKGVDSTLKIQPAKLEDSAVYLCASSFELTGNYGYTFGSGTRLTVV.